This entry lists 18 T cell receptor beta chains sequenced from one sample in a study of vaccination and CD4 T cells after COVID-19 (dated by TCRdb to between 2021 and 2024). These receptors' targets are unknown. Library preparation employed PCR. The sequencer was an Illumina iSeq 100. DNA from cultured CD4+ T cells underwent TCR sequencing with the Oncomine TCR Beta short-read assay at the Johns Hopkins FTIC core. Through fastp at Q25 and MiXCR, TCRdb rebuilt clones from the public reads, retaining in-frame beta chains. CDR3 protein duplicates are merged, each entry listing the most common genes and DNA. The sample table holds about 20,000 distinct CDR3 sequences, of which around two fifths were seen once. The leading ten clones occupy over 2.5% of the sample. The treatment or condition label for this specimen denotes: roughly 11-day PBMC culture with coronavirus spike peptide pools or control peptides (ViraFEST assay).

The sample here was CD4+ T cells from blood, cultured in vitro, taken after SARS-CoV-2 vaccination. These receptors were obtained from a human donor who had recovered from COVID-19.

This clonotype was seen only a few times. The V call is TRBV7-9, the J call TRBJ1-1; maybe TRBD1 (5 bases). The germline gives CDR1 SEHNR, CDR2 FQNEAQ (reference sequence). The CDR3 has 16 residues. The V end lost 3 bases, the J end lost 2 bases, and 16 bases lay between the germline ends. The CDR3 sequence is CASSFLQGTPNTEAFF. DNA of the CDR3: TGTGCCAGCAGCTTTCTCCAGGGAACACCAAACACTGAAGCTTTCTTT.

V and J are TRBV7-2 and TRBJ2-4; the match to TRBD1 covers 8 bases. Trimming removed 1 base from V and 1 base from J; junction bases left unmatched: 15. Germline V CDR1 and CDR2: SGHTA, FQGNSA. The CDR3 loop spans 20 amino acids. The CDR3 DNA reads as TGTGCCAGCAGCTTAGGAGGGCCAGGGGGCGAAGTAAGGGCCAAAAACATTCAGTACTTC. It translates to CASSLGGPGGEVRAKNIQYF.

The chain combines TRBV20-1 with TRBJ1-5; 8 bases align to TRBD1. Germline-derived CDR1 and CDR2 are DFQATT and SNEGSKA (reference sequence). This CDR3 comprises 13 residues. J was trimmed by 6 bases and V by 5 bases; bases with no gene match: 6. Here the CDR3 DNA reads TGCAGTGCTGACGGACAGGGAAGTCAGCCCCAGCATTTT. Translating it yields CSADGQGSQPQHF.

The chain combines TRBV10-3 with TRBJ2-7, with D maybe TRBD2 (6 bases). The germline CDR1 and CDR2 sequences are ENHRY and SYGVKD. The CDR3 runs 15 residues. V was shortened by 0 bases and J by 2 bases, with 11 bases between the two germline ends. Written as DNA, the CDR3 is TGTGCCATCAGTGAGTCTCTCGGGAGCCCCTACGAGCAGTACTTC. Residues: CAISESLGSPYEQYF.

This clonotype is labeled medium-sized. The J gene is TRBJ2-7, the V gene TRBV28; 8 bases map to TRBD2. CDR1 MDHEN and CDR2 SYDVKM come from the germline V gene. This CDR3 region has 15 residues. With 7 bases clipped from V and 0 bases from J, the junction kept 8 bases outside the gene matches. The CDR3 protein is CASTVTSGYSYEQYF. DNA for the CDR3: TGTGCCAGCACAGTAACTAGCGGCTACTCCTACGAGCAGTACTTC.

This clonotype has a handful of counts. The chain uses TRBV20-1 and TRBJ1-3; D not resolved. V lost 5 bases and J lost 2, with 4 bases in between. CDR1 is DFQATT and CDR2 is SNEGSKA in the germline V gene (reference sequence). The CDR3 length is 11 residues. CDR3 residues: CSAEAGNTIYF. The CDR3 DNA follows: TGCAGTGCTGAAGCTGGAAACACCATATATTTT.

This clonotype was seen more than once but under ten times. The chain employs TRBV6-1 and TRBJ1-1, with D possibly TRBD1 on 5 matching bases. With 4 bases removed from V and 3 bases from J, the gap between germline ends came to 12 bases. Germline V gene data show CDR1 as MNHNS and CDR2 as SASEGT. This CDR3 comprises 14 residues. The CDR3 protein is CASSVTGVYTEAFF. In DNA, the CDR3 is TGTGCCAGCAGTGTAACGGGGGTTTACACTGAAGCTTTCTTT.

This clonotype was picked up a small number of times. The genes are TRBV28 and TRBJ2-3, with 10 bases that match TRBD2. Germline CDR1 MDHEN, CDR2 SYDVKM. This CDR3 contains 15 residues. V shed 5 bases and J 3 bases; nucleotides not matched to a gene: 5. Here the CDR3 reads CASSEGLARTDTQYF. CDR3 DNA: TGTGCCAGCAGTGAGGGACTAGCGAGAACAGATACGCAGTATTTT.

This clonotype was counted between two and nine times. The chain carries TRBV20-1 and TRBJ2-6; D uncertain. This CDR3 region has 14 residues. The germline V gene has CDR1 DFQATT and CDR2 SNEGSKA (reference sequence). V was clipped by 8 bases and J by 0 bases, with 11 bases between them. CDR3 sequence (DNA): TGCAGTCTCGACGGATCCTCTGGGGCCAACGTCCTGACTTTC. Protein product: CSLDGSSGANVLTF.

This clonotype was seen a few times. CDR3 loop: CASSLALSGRANTQYF. In DNA, the CDR3 is TGTGCCAGCAGCTTAGCGCTGAGCGGGAGGGCCAATACGCAGTATTTT. The V gene is TRBV7-2, the J gene TRBJ2-3; 10 nucleotides agree with TRBD2. Germline loops: CDR1 SGHTA, CDR2 FQGNSA. Losses at the gene ends were 0 bases for V and 7 bases for J; bases not matched to a gene: 7. The CDR3 length is 16 residues.

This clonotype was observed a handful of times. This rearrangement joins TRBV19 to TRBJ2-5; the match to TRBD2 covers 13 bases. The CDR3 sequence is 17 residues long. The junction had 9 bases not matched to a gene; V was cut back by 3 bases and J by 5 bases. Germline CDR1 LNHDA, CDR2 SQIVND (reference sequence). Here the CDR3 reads CASSMRLAGGLLETQYF. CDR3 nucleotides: TGTGCCAGTAGTATGCGACTAGCGGGAGGCCTTCTGGAGACCCAGTACTTC.

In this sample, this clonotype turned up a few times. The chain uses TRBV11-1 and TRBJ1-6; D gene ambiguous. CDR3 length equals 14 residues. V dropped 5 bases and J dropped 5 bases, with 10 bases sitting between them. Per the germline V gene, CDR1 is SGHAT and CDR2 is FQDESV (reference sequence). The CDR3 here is CASSRSGNNSPLHF. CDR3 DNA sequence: TGTGCCAGCAGCAGGTCGGGGAATAATTCACCCCTCCACTTT.

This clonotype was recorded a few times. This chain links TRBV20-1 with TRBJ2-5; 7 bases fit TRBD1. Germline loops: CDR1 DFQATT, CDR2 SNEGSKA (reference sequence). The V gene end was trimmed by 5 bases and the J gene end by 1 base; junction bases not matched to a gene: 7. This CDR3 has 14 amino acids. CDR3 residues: CSADSGQVQETQYF. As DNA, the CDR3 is TGCAGTGCTGACTCAGGACAGGTCCAAGAGACCCAGTACTTC.

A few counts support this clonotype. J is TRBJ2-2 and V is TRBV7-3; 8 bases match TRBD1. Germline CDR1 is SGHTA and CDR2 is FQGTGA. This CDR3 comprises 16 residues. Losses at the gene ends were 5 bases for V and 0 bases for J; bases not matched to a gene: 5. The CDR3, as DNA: TGTGCCAGCAGCACTCCAGGGGGCTCGAACACCGGGGAGCTGTTTTTT. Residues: CASSTPGGSNTGELFF. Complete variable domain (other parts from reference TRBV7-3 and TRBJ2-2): GAGVSQTPSNKVTEKGKYVELRCDPISGHTALYWYRQSLGQGPEFLIYFQGTGAADDSGLPNDRFFAVRPEGSVSTLKIQRTERGDSAVYLCASSTPGGSNTGELFFGEGSRLTVL.

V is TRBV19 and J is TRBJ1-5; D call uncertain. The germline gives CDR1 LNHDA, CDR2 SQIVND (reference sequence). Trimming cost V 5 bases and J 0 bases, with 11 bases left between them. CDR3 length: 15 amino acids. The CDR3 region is CASSQNSGSNQPQHF. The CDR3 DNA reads TGTGCCAGTAGTCAGAACAGCGGTAGCAATCAGCCCCAGCATTTT. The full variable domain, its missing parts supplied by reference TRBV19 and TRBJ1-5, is DGGITQSPKYLFRKEGQNVTLSCEQNLNHDAMYWYRQDPGQGLRLIYYSQIVNDFQKGDIAEGYSVSREKKESFPLTVTSAQKNPTAFYLCASSQNSGSNQPQHFGDGTRLSIL.

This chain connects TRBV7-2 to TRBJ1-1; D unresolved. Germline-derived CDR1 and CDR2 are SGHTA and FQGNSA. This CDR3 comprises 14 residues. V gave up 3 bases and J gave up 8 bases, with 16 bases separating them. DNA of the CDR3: TGTGCCAGCAGCTTTAGCCAGGATCTATCGGAAGCTTTCTTT. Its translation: CASSFSQDLSEAFF.

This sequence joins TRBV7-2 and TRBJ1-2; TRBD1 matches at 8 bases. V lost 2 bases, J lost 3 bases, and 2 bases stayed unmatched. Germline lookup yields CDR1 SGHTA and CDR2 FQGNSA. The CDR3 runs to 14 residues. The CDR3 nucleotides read TGTGCCAGCAGCTTACAACAGGGGGACTATGGCTACACCTTC. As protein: CASSLQQGDYGYTF.

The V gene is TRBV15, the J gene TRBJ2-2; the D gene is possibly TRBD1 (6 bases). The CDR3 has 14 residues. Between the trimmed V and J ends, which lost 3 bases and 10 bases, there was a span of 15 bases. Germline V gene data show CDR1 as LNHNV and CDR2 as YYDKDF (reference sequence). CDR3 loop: CATSRELRGKELFF. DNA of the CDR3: TGTGCCACCAGCAGGGAGTTGAGGGGGAAGGAGCTGTTTTTT.